This TCR beta chain originates from a study of blood T cell repertoires in COVID-19. Germline V gives CDR1 LNHNV, CDR2 YYDKDF (reference sequence). This CDR3 comprises 14 residues. The trim removed 8 bases at V and 5 bases at J, leaving 7 bases unmatched. The repertoire was sequenced with immunoSEQ multiplex PCR; TCRdb's copy has only in-frame clones and lacks some. The sample has a few hundred thousand clones; approximately 89% are singletons. The receptor's source is a woman in her twenties or thirties with COVID-19, enrolled during active disease. The chain uses TRBV15 and TRBJ2-2, with TRBD1 identical over 8 bases. The source material was peripheral blood. In DNA, the CDR3 is TGTGCCACCCGGGCGAACAGGGGGACCGGGGAGCTGTTTTTT. It translates to CATRANRGTGELFF.